The 7 T cell receptor beta chains given below trace back to one sample, sequenced in a study of blood T cell repertoires in COVID-19. The protocol was immunoSEQ multiplex PCR, while the TCRdb copy is restricted to in-frame clones and leaves out a portion. Here the sample spans roughly 200,000 clones, just over 85% being singletons. Specimen: peripheral blood. Every receptor here comes from an older man with acute or convalescent COVID-19.

The J gene is TRBJ2-2, the V gene TRBV18, with 13 bases identical to TRBD2. CDR1 and CDR2 (germline): KGHSH, LQKENI. This CDR3 comprises 17 residues. V was pared by 1 base and J by 4 bases, with 3 bases of the junction left unmatched. The CDR3 DNA is TGTGCCAGCTCACCACTTGGACTAGCGGGAGCCACCGGGGAGCTGTTTTTT. This gives the protein CASSPLGLAGATGELFF.

The table lists this clone with a few counts. The V call is TRBV7-2, the J call TRBJ2-7, with 9 positions matching TRBD2. V was clipped by 5 bases and J by 2 bases; unmatched bases: 7. CDR3 length equals 15 residues. CDR1 and CDR2 from the germline V gene are SGHTA and FQGNSA. In DNA form, the CDR3 reads TGTGCCAGCAGCCTCCCGATAGCGGGAGCCTACGAGCAGTACTTC. Protein product: CASSLPIAGAYEQYF. Complete variable domain (other parts from reference TRBV7-2 and TRBJ2-7): GAGVSQSPSNKVTEKGKDVELRCDPISGHTALYWYRQSLGQGLEFLIYFQGNSAPDKSGLPSDRFSAERTGGSVSTLTIQRTQQEDSAVYLCASSLPIAGAYEQYFGPGTRLTVT.

This clone was seen a single time. The chain employs TRBV2 and TRBJ1-5; 8 bases fit TRBD1. The CDR3 is 16 residues long. After removal of 0 bases from V and 7 bases from J, the junction contained 8 bases not matched to a gene. The V gene's germline CDR1 is SNHLY and CDR2 FYNNEI. The CDR3 is CASSEAYRTGNQPQHF. The CDR3 bases are TGTGCCAGCAGTGAAGCGTACAGGACAGGGAACCAGCCCCAGCATTTT.

This chain links TRBV3-1 (or the pseudogene TRBV3-2) with TRBJ1-2; tentative D call: TRBD1 (5 bases). Trimming removed 4 bases at V and 2 bases at J, with 17 bases between. This CDR3 is built from 16 residues. Germline assignment: CDR1 LGHDT and CDR2 YNNKEL (reference sequence). The CDR3 sequence: CASSPPGIIMNYGYTF. CDR3 in DNA: TGTGCCAGCAGCCCCCCAGGGATAATAATGAACTATGGCTACACCTTC.

The chain couples TRBV10-3 to TRBJ2-7, with D possibly matching TRBD2 (5 bases). V was cut by 6 bases and J by 4 bases, with 10 bases left in between. The germline gives CDR1 ENHRY, CDR2 SYGVKD. The CDR3 consists of 12 residues. This CDR3 is CAISSGGYEQYV. CDR3 bases: TGTGCCATCAGCAGTGGCGGGTACGAGCAGTACGTC.

The V gene is TRBV14, the J gene TRBJ2-7; 10 bases map to TRBD2. J lost 4 bases, V lost 0 bases, and 6 bases had no gene match. CDR1 and CDR2 (germline): SGHDN, FVKESK. The length of the CDR3 is 16 residues. CDR3 loop: CASSQEPGLAWYEQYF. For the CDR3, the DNA is TGTGCCAGCAGCCAAGAGCCGGGACTAGCGTGGTACGAGCAGTACTTC. The entire variable domain, with the rest obtained from reference TRBV14 and TRBJ2-7, is as follows: EAGVTQFPSHSVIEKGQTVTLRCDPISGHDNLYWYRRVMGKEIKFLLHFVKESKQDESGMPNNRFLAERTGGTYSTLKVQPAELEDSGVYFCASSQEPGLAWYEQYFGPGTRLTVT.

The V and J genes are TRBV19 and TRBJ1-5; TRBD1 agrees at 8 bases. J gave up 5 bases and V 8 bases, and 8 bases lay outside the gene matches. The CDR3 is 14 residues long. CDR1 LNHDA and CDR2 SQIVND come from the germline V gene (reference sequence). In nucleotides, the CDR3 is TGTGCCAGTCTCCCGACAGGGGTCGATCAGCCCCAGCATTTT. This translates into CASLPTGVDQPQHF.